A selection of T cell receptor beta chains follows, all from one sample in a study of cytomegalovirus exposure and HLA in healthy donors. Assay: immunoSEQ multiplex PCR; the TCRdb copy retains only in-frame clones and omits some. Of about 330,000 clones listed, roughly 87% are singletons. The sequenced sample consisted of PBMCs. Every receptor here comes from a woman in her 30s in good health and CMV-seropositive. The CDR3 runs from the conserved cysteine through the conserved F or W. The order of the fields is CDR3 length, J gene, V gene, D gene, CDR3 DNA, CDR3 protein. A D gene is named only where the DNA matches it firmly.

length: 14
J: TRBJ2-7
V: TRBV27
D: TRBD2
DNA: TGTGCCAGCAGTAGACTAGCGGGGCGCTACGAGCAGTACTTC
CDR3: CASSRLAGRYEQYF

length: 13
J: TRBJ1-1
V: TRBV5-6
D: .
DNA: TGTGCCAGCAGCTTGGGCACGAACACTGAAGCTTTCTTT
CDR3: CASSLGTNTEAFF

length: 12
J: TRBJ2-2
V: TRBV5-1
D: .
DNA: TGCGCCAGTAGGGCGAACACCGGGGAGCTGTTTTTT
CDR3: CASRANTGELFF

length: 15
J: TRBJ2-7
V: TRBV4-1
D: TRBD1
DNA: TGCGCCAGCAGCCAATCGGGACAGGGTGCCTACGAGCAGTACTTC
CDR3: CASSQSGQGAYEQYF

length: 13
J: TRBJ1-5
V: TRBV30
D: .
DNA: TGTGCCTGGAGTGTACGGGACAATCAGCCCCAGCATTTT
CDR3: CAWSVRDNQPQHF

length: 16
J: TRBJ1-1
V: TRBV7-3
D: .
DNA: TGTGCCAGCAGTCGAAAAGGGGGGATAGGGCACACTGAAGCTTTCTTT
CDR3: CASSRKGGIGHTEAFF

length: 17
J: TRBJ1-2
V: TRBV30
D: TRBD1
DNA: TGTGCCTGGAGAGGGAACAACAGGGGAGGCATGGTCTATGGCTACACCTTC
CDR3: CAWRGNNRGGMVYGYTF

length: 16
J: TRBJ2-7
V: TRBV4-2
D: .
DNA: TGTGCCAGCAGCCCCTTGACAGGCGGCATATCCTACGAGCAGTACTTC
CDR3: CASSPLTGGISYEQYF

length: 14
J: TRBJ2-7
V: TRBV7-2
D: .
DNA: TGTGCCAGCAGCTTGAGGCGGGATTCCTACGAGCAGTACTTC
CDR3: CASSLRRDSYEQYF

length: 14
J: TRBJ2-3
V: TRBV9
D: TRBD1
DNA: TGTGCCAGCGGCCTAGGGGGCAACACAGATACGCAGTATTTT
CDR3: CASGLGGNTDTQYF

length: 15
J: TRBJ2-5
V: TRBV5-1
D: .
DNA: TGCGCCAGCAGCTTGGGGACCCTGGTTCAAGAGACCCAGTACTTC
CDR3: CASSLGTLVQETQYF